Here is one TCR beta chain with its context. Its specificity is unknown. Three nested ARM-PCR rounds with V-beta and C-beta primers built TCRB libraries. A C-beta primer primed TCRB cDNA from 0.4 to 0.6 ug RNA. No unique molecular identifiers were described for these TCRB libraries. MiXCR, run by TCRdb on the multiplex PCR reads, gives a single entry per CDR3 protein. The sample comprises tens of thousands of distinct CDR3 sequences, roughly two thirds of which are singletons, and roughly a third rests with the top ten. The data were taken from a study of tumor-infiltrating lymphocytes in glioblastoma multiforme. Study conclusions and caveats: Unequal TCR RNA per T cell might skew measured clone sizes. Just one glioblastoma patient contributed to the TCR-mutation comparison.

V gave up 4 bases and J gave up 7 bases, with 14 bases separating them. Germline V CDR1 and CDR2: SGHAT, FQNNGV. The CDR3 sequence is 14 residues long. The sequencing sample was made of brain tumor tissue. The receptor was derived from a male donor with glioblastoma. The rearrangement joins TRBV11-2 to TRBJ2-1; maybe TRBD2 (6 bases). The CDR3 loop is CASSSTSGGNEQFF. CDR3 DNA: TGTGCCAGCAGCTCGACTAGTGGGGGTAATGAGCAGTTCTTC. Drawing the rest from reference TRBV11-2 and TRBJ2-1, the complete variable domain is EAGVAQSPRYKIIEKRQSVAFWCNPISGHATLYWYQQILGQGPKLLIQFQNNGVVDDSQLPKDRFSAERLKGVDSTLKIQPAKLEDSAVYLCASSSTSGGNEQFFGPGTRLTVL.